This TCR beta chain was captured by sequencing in a study of T-cell memory formation after mild COVID-19. Broader study findings: The finding that pre-infection memory included some responding clones suggested that cross-reactive memory joined.

Turning to this clonotype: What it binds is not known.

Amplification by 5'RACE using constant-segment primers produced TCR alpha and TCR beta cDNA libraries that carried sample barcodes and UMIs. TCRdb reprocessed the 5' RACE reads with MiXCR, giving one entry per CDR3 protein. The data contain 470,000 or so distinct CDR3 sequences, about 20% of them singletons. V shed 3 bases and J 6 bases; nucleotides not matched to a gene: 13. The germline gives CDR1 DFQATT, CDR2 SNEGSKA (reference sequence). This CDR3 region has 16 residues. The sequenced material came from PBMCs or a T cell subset sorted from them (not recorded which). This sequence was found in a man aged 18 to 30 who had mild COVID-19 (a few samples of this study predate the infection). Cell type and time point are not known. The chain links TRBV20-1 to TRBJ2-1; TRBD1 aligns across 8 bases. The CDR3 spells CSASDHRTGWGNEQFF. CDR3 coding DNA: TGCAGTGCTAGTGATCATCGGACAGGGTGGGGCAATGAGCAGTTCTTC.